This T cell receptor beta chain stems from a study of cytomegalovirus exposure and HLA in healthy donors. The PCR had 60 Vbeta and 13 Jbeta primers. TCRdb keeps only in-frame clones here, not all; method: immunoSEQ multiplex PCR. The table lists some 130,000 clones, just under 80% of them singletons. The origin of this receptor is a young man in good health. The sample consisted of PBMCs.

The CDR3 DNA reads as TGCGCCAGCAGTCAATTTGGACTAGCGGGAGGGTGTACGCAGTATTTT. Translated, it gives CASSQFGLAGGCTQYF. The genes are TRBV23-1 and TRBJ2-3, with 15 nucleotides matching TRBD2. TRBV23-1 is an ORF, and what it does is uncertain. Unmatched junction bases numbered 4, after V lost 1 base and J lost 8 bases. There are 16 residues in the CDR3.